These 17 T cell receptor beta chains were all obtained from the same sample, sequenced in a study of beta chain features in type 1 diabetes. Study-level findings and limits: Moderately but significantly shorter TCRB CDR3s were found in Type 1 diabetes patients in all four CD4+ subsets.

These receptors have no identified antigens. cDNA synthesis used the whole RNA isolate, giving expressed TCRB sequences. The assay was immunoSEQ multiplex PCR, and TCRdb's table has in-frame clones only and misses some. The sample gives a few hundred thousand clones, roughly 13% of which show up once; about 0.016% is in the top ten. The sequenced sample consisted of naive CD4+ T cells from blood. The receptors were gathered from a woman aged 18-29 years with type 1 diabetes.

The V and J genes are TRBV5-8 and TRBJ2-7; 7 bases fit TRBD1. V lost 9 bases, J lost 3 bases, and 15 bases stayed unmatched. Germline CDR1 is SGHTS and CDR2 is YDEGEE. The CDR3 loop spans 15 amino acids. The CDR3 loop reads CATTRGPHSLYEQYV. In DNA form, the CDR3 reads TGTGCCACAACGAGGGGGCCCCACAGCCTCTACGAGCAGTACGTC.

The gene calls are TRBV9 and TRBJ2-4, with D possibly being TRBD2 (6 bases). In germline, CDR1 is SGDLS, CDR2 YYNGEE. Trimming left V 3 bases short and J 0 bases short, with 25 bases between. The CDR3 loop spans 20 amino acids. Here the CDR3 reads CASSASTGDDKKLAKNIQYF. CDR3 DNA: TGTGCCAGCAGCGCGTCCACGGGAGACGATAAGAAACTAGCCAAAAACATTCAGTACTTC.

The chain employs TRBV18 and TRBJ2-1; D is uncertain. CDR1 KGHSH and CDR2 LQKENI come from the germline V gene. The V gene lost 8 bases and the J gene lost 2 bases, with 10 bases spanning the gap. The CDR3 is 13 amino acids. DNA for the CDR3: TGTGCCAGCACTAAAGCAGCCTACAATGAGCAGTTCTTC. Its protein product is CASTKAAYNEQFF.

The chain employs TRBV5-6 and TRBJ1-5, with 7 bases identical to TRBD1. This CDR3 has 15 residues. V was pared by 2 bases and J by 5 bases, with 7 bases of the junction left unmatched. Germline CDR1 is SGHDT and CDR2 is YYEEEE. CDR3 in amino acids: CASSLGGSTDQPQHF. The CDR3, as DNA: TGTGCCAGCAGCTTAGGGGGCTCCACGGATCAGCCCCAGCATTTT.

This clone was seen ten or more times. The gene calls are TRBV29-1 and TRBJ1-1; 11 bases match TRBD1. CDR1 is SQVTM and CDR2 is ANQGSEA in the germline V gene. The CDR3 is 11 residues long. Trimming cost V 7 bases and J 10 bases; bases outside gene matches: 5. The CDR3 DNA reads TGCAGCGGCGGACAGGGGGCGGGAGCTTTCTTT. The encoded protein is CSGGQGAGAFF.

As DNA, the CDR3 is TGTGCCAGCAGACGGAGACAGGGCCACGAGCAGTACGTC. Translating gives CASRRRQGHEQYV. The chain has TRBV2 and TRBJ2-7; the match to TRBD1 covers 7 bases. The CDR3 is 13 amino acids. Trimming removed 6 bases from V and 5 bases from J; junction bases left unmatched: 7. In germline, CDR1 is SNHLY, CDR2 FYNNEI.

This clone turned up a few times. CDR3 protein: CSALLGNYGYTF. The CDR3 DNA is TGCAGCGCCCTCCTGGGCAACTATGGCTACACCTTC. The chain has TRBV29-1 and TRBJ1-2, with unresolved D. Germline V gene data show CDR1 as SQVTM and CDR2 as ANQGSEA. Trimming removed 7 bases from V and 2 bases from J, with 11 bases in between. The CDR3 is 12 amino acids. The complete variable domain, with remaining parts taken from reference TRBV29-1 and TRBJ1-2, reads SAVISQKPSRDICQRGTSLTIQCQVDSQVTMMFWYRQQPGQSLTLIATANQGSEATYESGFVIDKFPISRPNLTFSTLTVSNMSPEDSSIYLCSALLGNYGYTFGSGTRLTVV.

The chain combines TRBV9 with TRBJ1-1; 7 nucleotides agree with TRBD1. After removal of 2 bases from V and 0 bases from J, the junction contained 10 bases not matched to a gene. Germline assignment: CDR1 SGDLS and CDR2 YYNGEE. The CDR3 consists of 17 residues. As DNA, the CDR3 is TGTGCCAGCAGCGTCGGGACAGCAAATACTTTGAACACTGAAGCTTTCTTT. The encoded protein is CASSVGTANTLNTEAFF. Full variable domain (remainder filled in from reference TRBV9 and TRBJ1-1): DSGVTQTPKHLITATGQRVTLRCSPRSGDLSVYWYQQSLDQGLQFLIQYYNGEERAKGNILERFSAQQFPDLHSELNLSSLELGDSALYFCASSVGTANTLNTEAFFGQGTRLTVV.

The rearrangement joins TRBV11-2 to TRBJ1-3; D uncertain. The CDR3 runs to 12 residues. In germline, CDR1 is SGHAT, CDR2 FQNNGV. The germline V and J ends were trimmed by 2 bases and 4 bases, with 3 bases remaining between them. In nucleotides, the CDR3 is TGTGCCAGCAGCTTAAGCGGAAACACCATATATTTT. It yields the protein CASSLSGNTIYF.

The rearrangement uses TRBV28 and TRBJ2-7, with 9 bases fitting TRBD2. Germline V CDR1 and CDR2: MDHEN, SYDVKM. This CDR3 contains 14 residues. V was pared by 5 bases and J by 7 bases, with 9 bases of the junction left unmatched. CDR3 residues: CASSTLAGWTEQYF. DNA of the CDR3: TGTGCCAGCAGTACTCTAGCGGGGTGGACGGAGCAGTACTTC.

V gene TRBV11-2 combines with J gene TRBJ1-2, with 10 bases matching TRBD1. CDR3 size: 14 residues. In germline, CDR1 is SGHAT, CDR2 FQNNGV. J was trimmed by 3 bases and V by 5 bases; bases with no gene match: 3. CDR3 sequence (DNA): TGTGCCAGCAGCCAGACAGGGGGCCACTATGGCTACACCTTC. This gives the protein CASSQTGGHYGYTF.

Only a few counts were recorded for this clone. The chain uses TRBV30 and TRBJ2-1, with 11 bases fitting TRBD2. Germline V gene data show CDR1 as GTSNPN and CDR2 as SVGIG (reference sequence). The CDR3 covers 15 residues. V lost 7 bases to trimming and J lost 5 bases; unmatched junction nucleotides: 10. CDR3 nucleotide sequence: TGTGCCTTCACGCTAACTAGCGGGGGCCACAATGAGCAGTTCTTC. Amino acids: CAFTLTSGGHNEQFF.

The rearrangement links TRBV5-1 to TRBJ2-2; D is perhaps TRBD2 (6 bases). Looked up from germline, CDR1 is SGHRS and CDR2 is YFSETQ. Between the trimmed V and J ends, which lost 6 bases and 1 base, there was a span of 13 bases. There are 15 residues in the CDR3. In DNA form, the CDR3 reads TGCGCCAGCAAAAAATCTAGCGAGAACACCGGGGAGCTGTTTTTT. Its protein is CASKKSSENTGELFF.

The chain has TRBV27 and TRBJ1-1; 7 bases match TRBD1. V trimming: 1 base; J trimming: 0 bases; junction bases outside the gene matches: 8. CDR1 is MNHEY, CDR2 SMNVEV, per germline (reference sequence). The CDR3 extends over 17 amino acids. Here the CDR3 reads CASSLLSGGTVNTEAFF. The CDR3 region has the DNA TGTGCCAGCAGTTTATTATCAGGGGGGACAGTGAACACTGAAGCTTTCTTT.

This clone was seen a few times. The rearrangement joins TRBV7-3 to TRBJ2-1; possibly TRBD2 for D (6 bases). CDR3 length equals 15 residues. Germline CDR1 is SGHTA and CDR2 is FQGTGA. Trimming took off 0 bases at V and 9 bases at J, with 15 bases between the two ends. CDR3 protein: CASSLTGLPLGEQFF. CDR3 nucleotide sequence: TGTGCCAGCAGCTTAACGGGACTGCCCTTGGGTGAGCAGTTCTTC.

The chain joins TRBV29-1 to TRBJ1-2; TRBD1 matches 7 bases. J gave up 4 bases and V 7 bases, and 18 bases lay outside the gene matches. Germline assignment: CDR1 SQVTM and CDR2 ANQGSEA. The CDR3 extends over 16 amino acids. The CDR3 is CSAGGGGQISLYGYTF. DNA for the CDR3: TGCAGCGCCGGGGGTGGGGGACAGATTTCCCTCTATGGCTACACCTTC.

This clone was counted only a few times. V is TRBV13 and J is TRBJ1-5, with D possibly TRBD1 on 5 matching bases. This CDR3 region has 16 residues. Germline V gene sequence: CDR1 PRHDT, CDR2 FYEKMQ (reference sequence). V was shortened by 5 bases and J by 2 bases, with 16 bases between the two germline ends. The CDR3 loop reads CASSHGGDVGNQPQHF. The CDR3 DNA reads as TGTGCCAGCAGCCATGGGGGGGATGTCGGCAATCAGCCCCAGCATTTT.